The entry that follows covers one T cell receptor (beta chain) sequence. The specificity of this receptor is unknown. No much larger clone is present one base from it, and per-base qualities are unavailable. The germline V end is reduced by 0 bases and the J end by 9 bases; junction bases left unmatched: 7. The CDR3 starts with the cysteine, ends with the phenylalanine, and has 15 residues. The entry retains the CDR3 DNA only, 45 bases that are in frame from base 1. This specimen belongs to a study of shared clonotypes between healthy human individuals (dated by TCRdb to about 2020). Regarding the complete study: The cohort included a few men and a couple of women between 18 and 49 years of age. Per donor, three plates each were used for CD4 naive and CD4 memory, two for CD8 naive, and one for CD8 memory. The study deeply sequenced blood TCR repertoires of five healthy adults to estimate repertoire size and the extent of clonotype sharing between individuals. Different laboratories and diverse techniques were used to prepare libraries and sequence TCR repertoires, to increase sequencing depth and limit assay-specific biases. Per donor, leukapheresis produced somewhere between about 0.9 and 9.5 billion PBMCs.

TCR CDR3 regions were amplified from genomic DNA by multiplex PCR using the deep immunoSEQ assay. For each cell subset, the extracted genomic DNA was distributed evenly across all wells of several immunoSEQ 96-well plates, and each plate served as one replicate. For sorted subsets, about 200 ng genomic DNA, equal to some 30,000 T cell genomes, was loaded into each replicate PCR. The purified libraries were quantified using a Qubit 3.0 fluorometer, sized with a Bioanalyzer 2100, and then quantified again using the KAPA Library Quantification kit. Every immunoSEQ 96-well plate was sequenced on a dedicated single-read 150-cycle Illumina NextSeq 550 flow cell. In the source study's methods: Because the immunoSEQ output held only junctional sequences and lacked quality scores, the filtering could not match the filtering applied to full-length reads. Sequences were annotated with PyIR, a Python wrapper for IgBLAST v1.9, using IMGT germline references to assign V/J genes and CDR3. Any read was removed if the V/J assignment was weak (E-value above 1e-6), the CDR3 was missing, or the read contained stop codons, out-of-frame junctions, or ambiguous translated residues. A V3J clonotype was defined by an identical inferred V gene, J gene, and CDR3 amino acid sequence. The percentage overlap between two repertoires was calculated by dividing the number of shared unique clonotypes by the size of the smaller repertoire. Richness of each repertoire was evaluated using RTK rarefaction, the Chao1 estimator, and Recon v2.1 estimates of unobserved clonotypes. For all TCRbeta clonotypes obtained by the gDNA method from several donors, generation probabilities were computed with OLGA. Imported from immuneACCESS, the table was reduced by TCRdb to in-frame sequences with V and J called. These copies leave out some clones; in studies compared against another copy, an unresolved V gene accounts for under half, and the cause of the remainder is not known. V, J and clone size derive from that table, while D and trimming were established from the DNA sequence. For this sample the table gives roughly 700,000 clones, of which under 80% were detected only once. The top ten hold under 2% of the sample.

Findings and caveats that apply to the study as a whole: Even with the large sequencing depth, rarefaction of the sorted-subset datasets indicated that sequencing was incomplete. Based on pairwise subsampling, the degree of clonotype sharing among donors was expected to be affected by sequencing depth. Sharing across a handful of donors was observed for 5% to 6.5% of naive CD4, around 3.5% of naive CD8, 2% to 2.5% of memory CD4, and roughly 0.4% of memory CD8 clonotypes. Only blood was sampled, and tissue TCR repertoires likely differ from those in blood. Naive subsets generally had larger estimated clonotype richness than memory subsets. The small number of donors limited the genetic and exposure-history diversity represented. Clonotypes shared by all four sorted-subset donors showed higher generation probabilities than non-shared clonotypes.

The donors were healthy, HIV-negative adults with no recently reported acute infections or vaccinations. Every donor was a Caucasian adult living in Nashville, Tennessee, USA. Magnetic negative selection was used to enrich CD4+ T cells, after which naive cells were positively selected on CD45RA and the negative fraction became the memory subset. Blood was collected by leukapheresis, and PBMCs were isolated by Ficoll-Histopaque density gradient centrifugation and then cryopreserved in liquid nitrogen vapor phase. Purity and quantity of every magnetically sorted T cell population were checked by analytical flow cytometry. Each sorted fraction had its genomic DNA isolated and then quantified by UV absorbance on a Nanodrop 2000c.

This receptor was taken from a young woman in good health. The material sequenced was memory CD4+ T cells sorted from blood. The cell subset or site label here, explained by the study, means: CD45RA-negative fraction. The chain couples TRBV23-1 to TRBJ2-1, with 8 junctional bases fitting TRBD2. TRBV23-1 is annotated as an ORF whose role is uncertain. In nucleotides, the sequence is TGCGCCAGCAGTCAATCGGCGGGAGGAGGAAGTGAGCAGTTCTTC. It encodes CASSQSAGGGSEQFF.